The clone carrying this TCR beta chain was counted a few times. The antigen remains unidentified. CDR3 length: 14 amino acids. Between the trimmed V and J ends, which lost 5 bases and 2 bases, there was a span of 10 bases. The data derive from a study of CD8 T cells in ankylosing spondylitis. Making the TCR beta libraries involved quantitative 5'-RACE with molecular barcodes. TCRdb re-called the 5' RACE reads with MiXCR, one entry per CDR3 protein. The table has a few hundred thousand distinct CDR3 sequences, around 8% seen once. Whole-study results and caveats: Disease-linked clones reportedly concentrated significantly in matched ankylosing spondylitis synovial fluid. Certain motif variants had earlier been reported in reactive arthritis synovial fluid and blood. What seemed typical of ankylosing spondylitis blood was a TCR beta motif built from several highly homologous variants.

Material for sequencing was blood, either unsorted or a sorted T cell fraction (not recorded which). This rearrangement joins TRBV12-3 or TRBV12-4 to TRBJ2-1; no reliable D call. This receptor was obtained from a male donor with ankylosing spondylitis. CDR3 residues: CASSIPHPYNEQFF. The CDR3 nucleotides read TGTGCCAGCAGTATTCCCCATCCCTACAATGAGCAGTTCTTC.